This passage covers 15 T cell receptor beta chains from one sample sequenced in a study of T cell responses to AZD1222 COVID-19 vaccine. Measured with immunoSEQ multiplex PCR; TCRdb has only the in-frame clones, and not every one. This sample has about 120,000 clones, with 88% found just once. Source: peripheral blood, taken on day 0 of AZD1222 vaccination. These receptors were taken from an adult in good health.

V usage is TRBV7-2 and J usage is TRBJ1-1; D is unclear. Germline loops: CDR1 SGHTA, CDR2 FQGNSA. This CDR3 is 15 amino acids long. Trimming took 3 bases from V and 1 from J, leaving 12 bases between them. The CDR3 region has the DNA TGTGCCAGCAGCTTTTCAGCATGGGGGAACACTGAAGCTTTCTTT. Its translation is CASSFSAWGNTEAFF.

CDR3 amino acids: CASSPPAGEQFF. CDR3 in DNA: TGTGCCAGCAGTCCCCCCGCAGGGGAGCAGTTCTTC. The rearrangement links TRBV6-5 to TRBJ2-1, with D perhaps TRBD1 (5 bases). The germline V gene has CDR1 MNHEY and CDR2 SVGAGI. Trimming removed 5 bases at V and 10 bases at J, with 12 bases between. The CDR3 extends over 12 amino acids.

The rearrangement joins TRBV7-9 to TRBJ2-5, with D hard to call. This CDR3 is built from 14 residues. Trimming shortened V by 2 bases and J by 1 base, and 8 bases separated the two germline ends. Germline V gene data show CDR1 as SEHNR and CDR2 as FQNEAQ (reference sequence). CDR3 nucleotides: TGTGCCAGCAGCTTATTTGCTAGCCAAGAGACCCAGTACTTC. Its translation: CASSLFASQETQYF. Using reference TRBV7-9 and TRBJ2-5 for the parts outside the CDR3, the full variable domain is DTGVSQNPRHKITKRGQNVTFRCDPISEHNRLYWYRQTLGQGPEFLTYFQNEAQLEKSRLLSDRFSAERPKGSFSTLEIQRTEQGDSAMYLCASSLFASQETQYFGPGTRLLVL.

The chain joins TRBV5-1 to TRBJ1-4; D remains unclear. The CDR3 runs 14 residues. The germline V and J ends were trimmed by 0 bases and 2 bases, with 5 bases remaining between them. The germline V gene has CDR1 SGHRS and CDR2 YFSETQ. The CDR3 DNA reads TGCGCCAGCAGCTTGGACCCCACTAATGAAAAACTGTTTTTT. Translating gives CASSLDPTNEKLFF. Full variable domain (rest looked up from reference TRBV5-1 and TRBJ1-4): KAGVTQTPRYLIKTRGQQVTLSCSPISGHRSVSWYQQTPGQGLQFLFEYFSETQRNKGNFPGRFSGRQFSNSRSEMNVSTLELGDSALYLCASSLDPTNEKLFFGSGTQLSVL.

The CDR3 loop is CASSPLLNQRDRSYGYTF. The CDR3 nucleotides read TGTGCCAGCTCACCACTTCTAAACCAAAGGGACAGGAGCTATGGCTACACCTTC. The gene calls are TRBV18 and TRBJ1-2, with TRBD1 matching over 8 bases. V trimming: 1 base; J trimming: 4 bases; junction bases outside the gene matches: 14. This CDR3 comprises 18 residues. CDR1 and CDR2 (germline): KGHSH, LQKENI.

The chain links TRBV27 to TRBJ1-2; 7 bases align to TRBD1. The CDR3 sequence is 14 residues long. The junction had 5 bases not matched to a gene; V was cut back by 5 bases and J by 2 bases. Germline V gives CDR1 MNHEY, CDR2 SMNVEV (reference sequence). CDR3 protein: CASSPGGVNYGYTF. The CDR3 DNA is TGTGCCAGCAGTCCAGGGGGTGTCAACTATGGCTACACCTTC.

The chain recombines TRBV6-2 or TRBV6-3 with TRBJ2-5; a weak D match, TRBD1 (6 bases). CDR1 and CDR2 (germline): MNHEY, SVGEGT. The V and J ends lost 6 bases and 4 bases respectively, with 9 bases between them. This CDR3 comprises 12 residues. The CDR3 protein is CASSPRGETQYF. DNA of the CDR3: TGTGCCAGCAGCCCCAGGGGAGAGACCCAGTACTTC.

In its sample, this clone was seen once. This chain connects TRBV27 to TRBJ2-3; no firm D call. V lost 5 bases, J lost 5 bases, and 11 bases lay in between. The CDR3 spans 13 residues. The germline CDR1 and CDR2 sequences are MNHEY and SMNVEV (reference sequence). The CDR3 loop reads CASSPIFEDTQYF. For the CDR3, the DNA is TGTGCCAGCAGTCCTATATTTGAAGATACGCAGTATTTT.

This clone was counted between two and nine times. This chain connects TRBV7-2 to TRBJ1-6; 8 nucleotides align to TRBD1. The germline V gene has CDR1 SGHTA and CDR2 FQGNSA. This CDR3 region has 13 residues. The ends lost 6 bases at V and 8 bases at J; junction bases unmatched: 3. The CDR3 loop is CASRIQGDSPLHF. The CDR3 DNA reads TGTGCCAGCAGGATACAGGGGGATTCACCCCTCCACTTT. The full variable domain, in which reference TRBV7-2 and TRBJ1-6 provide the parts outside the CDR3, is GAGVSQSPSNKVTEKGKDVELRCDPISGHTALYWYRQSLGQGLEFLIYFQGNSAPDKSGLPSDRFSAERTGGSVSTLTIQRTQQEDSAVYLCASRIQGDSPLHFGNGTRLTVT.

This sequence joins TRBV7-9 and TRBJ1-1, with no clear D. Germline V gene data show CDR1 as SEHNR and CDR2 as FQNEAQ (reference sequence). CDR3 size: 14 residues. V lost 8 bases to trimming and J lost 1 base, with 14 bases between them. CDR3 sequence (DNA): TGTGCCAGCCTGTCGTGGGGTGAGAACACTGAAGCTTTCTTT. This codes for CASLSWGENTEAFF.

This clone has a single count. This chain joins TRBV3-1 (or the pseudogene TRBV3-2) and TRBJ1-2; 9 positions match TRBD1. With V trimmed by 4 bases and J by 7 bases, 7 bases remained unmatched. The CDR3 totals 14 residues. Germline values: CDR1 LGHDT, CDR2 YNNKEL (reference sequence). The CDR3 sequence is CASSLLQGASGYTF. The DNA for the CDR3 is TGTGCCAGCAGCCTTTTACAGGGGGCAAGTGGCTACACCTTC.

The CDR3 protein is CASSYTRLAGGNEQFF. CDR3 in DNA: TGTGCCAGCAGTTACACCAGACTAGCGGGAGGGAATGAGCAGTTCTTC. The V call is TRBV6-5, the J call TRBJ2-1, with TRBD2 identical over 14 bases. Germline V gives CDR1 MNHEY, CDR2 SVGAGI. CDR3 length: 16 amino acids. Unmatched junction bases numbered 4, after V lost 2 bases and J lost 7 bases.

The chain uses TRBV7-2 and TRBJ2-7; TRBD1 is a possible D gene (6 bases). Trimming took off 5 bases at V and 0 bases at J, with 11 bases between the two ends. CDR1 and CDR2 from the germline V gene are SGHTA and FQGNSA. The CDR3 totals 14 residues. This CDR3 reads CASSPRGSSYEQYF. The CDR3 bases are TGTGCCAGCAGCCCGAGGGGGAGCTCCTACGAGCAGTACTTC.

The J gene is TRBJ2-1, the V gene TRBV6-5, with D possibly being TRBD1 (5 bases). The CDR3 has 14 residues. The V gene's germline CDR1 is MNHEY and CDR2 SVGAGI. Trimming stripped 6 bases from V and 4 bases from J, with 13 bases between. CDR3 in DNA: TGTGCCAGCAGACGCCTGGGGCTATACAATGAGCAGTTCTTC. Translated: CASRRLGLYNEQFF.

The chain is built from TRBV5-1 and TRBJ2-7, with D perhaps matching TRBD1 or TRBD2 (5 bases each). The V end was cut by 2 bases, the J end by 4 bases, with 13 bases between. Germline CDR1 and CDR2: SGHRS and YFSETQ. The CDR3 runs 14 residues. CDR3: CASSLPGRRYEQYF. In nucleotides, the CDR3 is TGCGCCAGCAGCTTACCAGGGAGACGGTACGAGCAGTACTTC. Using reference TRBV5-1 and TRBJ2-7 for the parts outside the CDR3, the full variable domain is KAGVTQTPRYLIKTRGQQVTLSCSPISGHRSVSWYQQTPGQGLQFLFEYFSETQRNKGNFPGRFSGRQFSNSRSEMNVSTLELGDSALYLCASSLPGRRYEQYFGPGTRLTVT.